This T cell receptor (beta chain) was captured in a study of technical replicates of blood from a handful of donors. Germline V gene sequence: CDR1 SGHAT, CDR2 FQNNGV. This CDR3 has 13 residues. V was shortened by 0 bases and J by 8 bases, with 10 bases between the two germline ends. Using immunoSEQ multiplex PCR, the repertoire was profiled, and TCRdb retains in-frame clones only, with some absent. The repertoire holds 65,000 to 90,000 clones, with 93% as singletons. This clonotype was sampled from a human donor in good health. Sequenced input: T cells isolated from PBMCs. The rearrangement links TRBV11-2 to TRBJ1-2; D is uncertain. The CDR3 DNA sequence: TGTGCCAGCAGCTTAGATGAGGGCGGAGGCTACACCTTC. Translation: CASSLDEGGGYTF.